This TCR beta chain was sequenced for a study of blood T cell repertoires in COVID-19. TCRdb's table, derived via immunoSEQ multiplex PCR, lists solely in-frame clones and lacks some. The table includes tens of thousands of clones, roughly 85% detected once. With 1 base removed from V and 2 bases from J, the gap between germline ends came to 8 bases. CDR1 and CDR2 from the germline V gene are SQVTM and ANQGSEA. This CDR3 comprises 13 residues. The sequence derives from a man aged 60-69 years with acute or convalescent COVID-19. Specimen: peripheral blood. J is TRBJ2-5 and V is TRBV29-1; possible D gene TRBD2, 5 bases. The CDR3 nucleotides are TGCAGCGTTGAAGGGGAGCGACAAGAGACCCAGTACTTC. It yields the protein CSVEGERQETQYF.